The 27 T cell receptor beta chains below come from one sample, sequenced in a study of cytomegalovirus exposure and HLA in healthy donors. Primers: 60 Vbeta forward and 13 Jbeta reverse. Clones were sequenced by immunoSEQ multiplex PCR, and TCRdb holds only the in-frame ones, with some missing. The sample has about 80,000 clones, 62% seen once. The sample comprised PBMCs. Receptors originate from a male donor in good health and CMV-seropositive.

The chain joins TRBV9 to TRBJ2-3; tentatively, D is TRBD2 (5 bases). The CDR3 covers 14 residues. The V end lost 4 bases, the J end lost 6 bases, and 15 bases lay between the germline ends. In germline, CDR1 is SGDLS, CDR2 YYNGEE. Here the CDR3 reads CASSPGGGMDTQYF. DNA for the CDR3: TGTGCCAGCAGCCCGGGCGGAGGTATGGATACGCAGTATTTT.

This rearrangement joins TRBV7-8 to TRBJ1-1; D gene uncertain. V was shortened by 0 bases and J by 2 bases, with 4 bases between the two germline ends. This CDR3 contains 13 residues. Germline CDR1 reads SGHVS; CDR2 reads FQNEAQ. CDR3 DNA sequence: TGTGCCAGCAGCTTAGCAGCCAACACTGAAGCTTTCTTT. Amino acids: CASSLAANTEAFF.

The chain employs TRBV25-1 and TRBJ2-1; tentatively, D is TRBD2 (6 bases). Trimming took off 1 base at V and 2 bases at J, with 12 bases between the two ends. The CDR3 spans 16 residues. The germline V gene encodes CDR1 MGHDK and CDR2 SYGVNS. The CDR3 is CASSELELAPYNEQFF. The CDR3 DNA reads as TGTGCCAGCAGTGAATTAGAACTAGCCCCCTACAATGAGCAGTTCTTC.

The gene calls are TRBV18 and TRBJ1-4; possible D gene TRBD1, 5 bases. V shed 2 bases and J shed 0 bases, with 7 bases lying between them. CDR1 and CDR2 (germline): KGHSH, LQKENI. The CDR3 has 15 residues. CDR3 DNA: TGTGCCAGCTCACCATGGGGGGCAACTAATGAAAAACTGTTTTTT. Translating it yields CASSPWGATNEKLFF. Full variable domain (outside the CDR3, taken from reference TRBV18 and TRBJ1-4): NAGVMQNPRHLVRRRGQEARLRCSPMKGHSHVYWYRQLPEEGLKFMVYLQKENIIDESGMPKERFSAEFPKEGPSILRIQQVVRGDSAAYFCASSPWGATNEKLFFGSGTQLSVL.

This clone was counted between two and nine times. The rearrangement links TRBV6-6 to TRBJ2-1, with 11 nucleotides matching TRBD2. The CDR3 runs to 13 residues. CDR1 is MNHNY and CDR2 is SVGAGI in the germline V gene (reference sequence). With V trimmed by 10 bases and J by 8 bases, 7 bases remained unmatched. This CDR3 reads CATGTSGYYEQFF. For the CDR3, the DNA is TGTGCCACCGGGACTAGCGGATATTATGAGCAGTTCTTC.

The chain links TRBV5-6 to TRBJ2-7, with TRBD1 matching over 10 bases. The germline V gene has CDR1 SGHDT and CDR2 YYEEEE. CDR3 length equals 15 residues. V shed 4 bases, J shed 5 bases, and the junction held 9 bases outside the gene matches. In DNA, the CDR3 is TGTGCCAGCAGCCTAGGACAGGGGGAGGGGAACGAGCAGTACTTC. It encodes CASSLGQGEGNEQYF.

This clone was seen a single time. The chain uses TRBV9 and TRBJ2-1, with D uncertain. V was shortened by 0 bases and J by 0 bases, with 7 bases between the two germline ends. CDR1 and CDR2 (germline): SGDLS, YYNGEE. The CDR3 spans 15 residues. This CDR3 is CASSVGPSSYNEQFF. The CDR3 DNA reads as TGTGCCAGCAGCGTAGGGCCATCCTCCTACAATGAGCAGTTCTTC.

The CDR3 region has the DNA TGTGCCATCAGTGAGTTCCAGGGCCCCTACGAGCAGTACTTC. Its protein is CAISEFQGPYEQYF. This sequence joins TRBV10-3 and TRBJ2-7; tentatively, D is TRBD1 (5 bases). V was clipped by 1 base and J by 2 bases, with 9 bases between them. Germline V gene sequence: CDR1 ENHRY, CDR2 SYGVKD. The CDR3 sequence is 14 residues long.

The V gene is TRBV11-2, the J gene TRBJ2-7, with D maybe TRBD1 (7 bases). Trimming took off 4 bases at V and 3 bases at J, with 13 bases between the two ends. CDR3 size: 14 residues. Germline CDR1 SGHAT, CDR2 FQNNGV. CDR3 in DNA: TGTGCCAGCAGCTCGCTTCAGGGGGGCTACGAGCAGTACTTC. Translated: CASSSLQGGYEQYF.

V is TRBV15 and J is TRBJ2-7, with 11 nucleotides matching TRBD1. The V segment lost 1 base and the J segment 7 bases; nucleotides outside the gene matches: 6. The CDR3 extends over 15 amino acids. Germline V gene lookup returns CDR1 LNHNV and CDR2 YYDKDF (reference sequence). The CDR3 region has the DNA TGTGCCACCAGCAGAGTGGGACAGGGGGACTTTGAGCAGTACTTC. This codes for CATSRVGQGDFEQYF.

This clone was recorded once. The CDR3 protein is CASSFGDSGNTIYF. CDR3 bases: TGTGCCAGCAGCTTCGGGGACTCCGGAAACACCATATATTTT. V and J are TRBV7-8 and TRBJ1-3, with D possibly matching TRBD1 (5 bases). The ends were cut back, 3 bases at V and 4 bases at J, with 10 bases in the middle. The germline gives CDR1 SGHVS, CDR2 FQNEAQ. The CDR3 extends over 14 amino acids. Full variable domain (outside the CDR3, taken from reference TRBV7-8 and TRBJ1-3): GAGVSQSPRYKVAKRGQDVALRCDPISGHVSLFWYQQALGQGPEFLTYFQNEAQLDKSGLPSDRFFAERPEGSVSTLKIQRTQQEDSAVYLCASSFGDSGNTIYFGEGSWLTVV.

The chain combines TRBV6-5 with TRBJ1-5, with no clear D. Trimming took off 2 bases at V and 5 bases at J, with 7 bases between the two ends. This CDR3 contains 13 residues. The germline V gene has CDR1 MNHEY and CDR2 SVGAGI. CDR3 in DNA: TGTGCCAGCAGTTACCGGGGAGATCAGCCCCAGCATTTT. It yields the protein CASSYRGDQPQHF.

V usage is TRBV7-6 and J usage is TRBJ2-1; D may be TRBD1 (6 bases). Germline V gene sequence: CDR1 SGHVS, CDR2 FNYEAQ. V lost 5 bases to trimming and J lost 8 bases, with 22 bases between them. The CDR3 sequence is 16 residues long. The CDR3 region is CASSRVSGATRDEQFF. CDR3 DNA sequence: TGTGCCAGCAGCCGCGTATCAGGGGCCACTCGGGATGAGCAGTTCTTC.

The chain has TRBV7-2 and TRBJ2-7; the D is unclear. The CDR3 runs to 12 residues. Trimming took 5 bases from V and 10 from J, leaving 15 bases between them. CDR1 and CDR2 from the germline V gene are SGHTA and FQGNSA. The CDR3 DNA is TGTGCCAGCAGCCAGGCCACCACGCCCCAGTACTTC. Translation gives CASSQATTPQYF.

The table lists this clone with a count of one. V usage is TRBV11-3 and J usage is TRBJ2-6, with 9 bases fitting TRBD1. CDR1 SGHNT and CDR2 YENEEA come from the germline V gene. J was trimmed by 0 bases and V by 3 bases; bases with no gene match: 6. The CDR3 loop spans 18 amino acids. The CDR3 sequence is CASSLGQGLSSGANVLTF. The CDR3 region has the DNA TGTGCCAGCAGCTTGGGACAGGGCCTATCCTCTGGGGCCAACGTCCTGACTTTC.

The V call is TRBV5-1, the J call TRBJ2-3, with 9 nucleotides matching TRBD2. CDR1 is SGHRS and CDR2 is YFSETQ in the germline V gene. Trimming cost V 0 bases and J 6 bases; bases outside gene matches: 8. CDR3 length: 16 amino acids. CDR3 loop: CASSLGALAGTDTQYF. Written as DNA, the CDR3 is TGCGCCAGCAGCTTGGGAGCTCTAGCGGGAACGGATACGCAGTATTTT.

As to this clone: Additional DNA sequences in this sample encode the identical CDR3. This chain joins TRBV5-6 and TRBJ2-7; no clear D. Germline CDR1 SGHDT, CDR2 YYEEEE. V was shortened by 0 bases and J by 3 bases, with 7 bases between the two germline ends. The CDR3 is 13 residues long. CDR3 nucleotide sequence: TGTGCCAGCAGCTTGGGAGGCGGCTACGAGCAGTACTTC. Protein product: CASSLGGGYEQYF.

This clone showed up just a few times. V gene TRBV5-6 combines with J gene TRBJ2-2, with TRBD1 as a possible D gene (7 bases). The CDR3 length is 15 residues. Trimming took 0 bases from V and 5 from J, leaving 11 bases between them. Germline CDR1 SGHDT, CDR2 YYEEEE. The CDR3 protein is CASSLDRGGTGELFF. The CDR3 nucleotides read TGTGCCAGCAGCTTGGACAGGGGAGGAACCGGGGAGCTGTTTTTT. The entire variable domain, with the rest obtained from reference TRBV5-6 and TRBJ2-2, is as follows: DAGVTQSPTHLIKTRGQQVTLRCSPKSGHDTVSWYQQALGQGPQFIFQYYEEEERQRGNFPDRFSGHQFPNYSSELNVNALLLGDSALYLCASSLDRGGTGELFFGEGSRLTVL.

V gene TRBV4-1 combines with J gene TRBJ1-2; 11 bases match TRBD1. With 4 bases clipped from V and 4 bases from J, the junction kept 8 bases outside the gene matches. Germline V gene data show CDR1 as MGHRA and CDR2 as YSYEKL. This CDR3 contains 16 residues. CDR3 sequence: CASSLPGQGAIYGYTF. The CDR3 DNA is TGCGCCAGCAGCCTTCCCGGACAGGGGGCTATCTATGGCTACACCTTC.

In DNA, the CDR3 is TGTGCCAGCAGTTTGCAGGGGGAGCTGTTTTTT. Translated: CASSLQGELFF. This chain connects TRBV27 to TRBJ2-2; D not certain. CDR3 length: 11 amino acids. V lost 3 bases, J lost 8 bases, and 4 bases lay in between. From germline, CDR1 is MNHEY and CDR2 SMNVEV (reference sequence).

Note on this clone: Relative to the germline gene, one junction end is altered; a read error may explain this. The genes are TRBV7-7 and TRBJ2-5, with 11 positions matching TRBD2. Germline CDR1 reads SSHAT; CDR2 reads FNYEAQ (reference sequence). CDR3 length equals 15 residues. CDR3 DNA sequence: TGTGCTAGCAGCCGGATAGCGGGAGGGGCGGAGACCCAGTACTTC. Protein sequence: CASSRIAGGAETQYF.

The CDR3 DNA follows: TGTGCCAGCAGCTCCAGGGAGAACACTGAAGCTTTCTTT. Amino acid sequence: CASSSRENTEAFF. The chain carries TRBV5-4 and TRBJ1-1, with D perhaps TRBD1 (5 bases). This CDR3 has 13 amino acids. V lost 3 bases and J 1 base, leaving 7 bases between the germline ends. CDR1 and CDR2 (germline): SGHNT, YYREEE (reference sequence).

This CDR3 reads CAWSPGRGWTEAFF. CDR3 nucleotides: TGTGCCTGGAGTCCTGGCAGGGGATGGACTGAAGCTTTCTTT. This rearrangement joins TRBV30 to TRBJ1-1; maybe TRBD1 (6 bases). Germline-derived CDR1 and CDR2 are GTSNPN and SVGIG (reference sequence). This CDR3 is built from 14 residues. The V end was cut by 2 bases, the J end by 5 bases, with 15 bases between.

V gene TRBV6-5 combines with J gene TRBJ2-3; no clear D gene. The CDR3 runs to 12 residues. Trimming cost V 6 bases and J 2 bases, with 6 bases left between them. Germline V gene lookup returns CDR1 MNHEY and CDR2 SVGAGI. CDR3 DNA sequence: TGTGCCAGCAGGACTCACACAGATACGCAGTATTTT. Amino acids: CASRTHTDTQYF.

V is TRBV4-1 and J is TRBJ2-1, with a weak D call TRBD2 (5 bases). The CDR3 extends over 13 amino acids. V dropped 1 base and J dropped 11 bases, with 12 bases sitting between them. The germline V gene encodes CDR1 MGHRA and CDR2 YSYEKL. CDR3 DNA sequence: TGCGCCAGCAGCCAAGTGAACAGACTACAGCAGTTCTTC. Its protein product is CASSQVNRLQQFF.

The V gene is TRBV12-5, the J gene TRBJ2-3; 16 bases fit TRBD2. Germline loops: CDR1 LGHNT, CDR2 FRNRAP. CDR3 length: 16 residues. J lost 3 bases, V lost 5 bases, and 2 bases had no gene match. CDR3 region: CASGPGLAGGTDTQYF. CDR3 bases: TGTGCTAGTGGTCCGGGACTAGCGGGAGGGACAGATACGCAGTATTTT.

The chain combines TRBV6-5 with TRBJ2-4, with 8 nucleotides matching TRBD2. After removal of 6 bases from V and 8 bases from J, the junction contained 12 bases not matched to a gene. CDR3 length: 15 amino acids. Germline values: CDR1 MNHEY, CDR2 SVGAGI. The CDR3 is CASSFGRGPGDIQYF. For the CDR3, the DNA is TGTGCCAGCAGCTTCGGGAGGGGCCCAGGGGACATTCAGTACTTC.